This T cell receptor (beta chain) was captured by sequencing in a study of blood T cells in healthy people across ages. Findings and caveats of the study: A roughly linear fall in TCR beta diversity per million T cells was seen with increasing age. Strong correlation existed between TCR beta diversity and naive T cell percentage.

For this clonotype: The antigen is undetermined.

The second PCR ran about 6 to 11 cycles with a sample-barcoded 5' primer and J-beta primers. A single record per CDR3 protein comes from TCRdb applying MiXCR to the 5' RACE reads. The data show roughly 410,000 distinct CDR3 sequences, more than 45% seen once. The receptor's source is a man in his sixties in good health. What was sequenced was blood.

Written as DNA, the CDR3 is TGTGCCAGCAGCCCAGGCAGCTCATTGTGGGGACAGGGGGAGGAATCACCCCTCCACTTT. Its translation: CASSPGSSLWGQGEESPLHF. J is TRBJ1-6 and V is TRBV7-2; 11 bases are shared with TRBD1. J gave up 10 bases and V 5 bases, and 22 bases lay outside the gene matches. The CDR3 totals 20 residues. Germline CDR1 is SGHTA and CDR2 is FQGNSA.